The rows below give T cell receptor beta chains drawn from one sample of a study of cytomegalovirus exposure and HLA in healthy donors. TCRdb's copy holds only in-frame clones and misses some; the assay was immunoSEQ multiplex PCR. Of 62,000 or so clones detected, 65% to 90% appear once; the ten largest clones hold around 4.5%. Sequences were obtained from PBMCs. The receptors originated from a young man in good health and CMV-seronegative. The CDR3 runs from the conserved cysteine through the conserved F or W. The order of the fields is D gene, J gene, clone size, V gene, CDR3 protein, CDR3 DNA. D genes are given only for firm matches. Size is stated for part of the rows, as once, few or many counts, or as a class when the clone is expanded.

>NA|TRBJ1-1|NA|TRBV5-4
CASSLGRGRPEAFF
TGTGCCAGCAGCTTGGGTCGGGGGAGGCCTGAAGCTTTCTTT
>NA|TRBJ2-7|NA|TRBV4-3
CASSQEVGLGGEQYF
TGCGCCAGCAGCCAAGAAGTCGGTTTAGGGGGCGAGCAGTACTTC
>NA|TRBJ2-1|NA|TRBV30
CAWSARREQFF
TGTGCCTGGAGTGCCCGGAGAGAGCAGTTCTTC
>NA|TRBJ2-7|NA|TRBV27
CASSLSPTYEQYF
TGTGCCAGCAGTTTATCCCCCACCTACGAGCAGTACTTC
>NA|TRBJ1-5|NA|TRBV19
CASSMGQKNQPQHF
TGTGCCAGTAGTATGGGGCAGAAGAATCAGCCCCAGCATTTT
>TRBD1|TRBJ2-2|NA|TRBV7-9
CASSGQGANTGELFF
TGTGCCAGCAGCGGACAGGGGGCGAACACCGGGGAGCTGTTTTTT
>TRBD1|TRBJ2-3|NA|TRBV13
CASSSRQGRSTDTQYF
TGTGCCAGCAGCAGCAGACAGGGGCGGAGCACAGATACGCAGTATTTT
>TRBD2|TRBJ2-7|NA|TRBV5-4
CASRGIGPAGGQEEQYF
TGTGCCAGCAGGGGTATAGGCCCTGCGGGGGGCCAGGAGGAGCAGTACTTC
>TRBD1|TRBJ2-5|NA|TRBV29-1
CSVEPDRGRETQYF
TGCAGCGTTGAACCCGACAGGGGGCGGGAGACCCAGTACTTC
>TRBD1|TRBJ2-1|NA|TRBV7-3
CASSPTGRQDNEQFF
TGTGCCAGCAGCCCGACAGGGCGCCAGGACAATGAGCAGTTCTTC
>TRBD2|TRBJ2-7|NA|TRBV29-1
CSARQRLAGVLQYEQYF
TGCAGCGCCCGACAGAGACTAGCGGGAGTACTCCAGTACGAGCAGTACTTC
>NA|TRBJ1-1|NA|TRBV18
CASSPTGSGRNTEAFF
TGTGCCAGCTCACCCACAGGGAGTGGGAGGAACACTGAAGCTTTCTTT
>TRBD2|TRBJ2-7|NA|TRBV4-1
CASSQERLAGGYEQYF
TGCGCCAGCAGCCAAGAGCGACTAGCGGGAGGCTACGAGCAGTACTTC
>TRBD2|TRBJ2-4|NA|TRBV7-9
CSSSTGLAINIQYF
TGTTCCAGCAGCACGGGACTAGCGATAAACATTCAGTACTTC
>NA|TRBJ2-7|few|TRBV5-1
CASSLGAGTYEQYF
TGCGCCAGCAGCTTGGGGGCAGGGACCTACGAGCAGTACTTC
>NA|TRBJ2-7|few|TRBV6-1
CASAQGTGVLYEQYF
TGTGCCAGCGCCCAAGGGACTGGAGTTTTATACGAGCAGTACTTC
>TRBD1|TRBJ1-2|NA|TRBV2
CASSGGQGNYGYTF
TGTGCCAGCAGTGGGGGACAGGGTAACTATGGCTACACCTTC
>NA|TRBJ2-2|NA|TRBV29-1
CSVVEGGYTGELFF
TGCAGCGTTGTTGAGGGTGGATACACCGGGGAGCTGTTTTTT
>TRBD2|TRBJ2-2|NA|TRBV7-2
CASSLAPVFSGGAPDTGELFF
TGTGCCAGCAGCTTAGCTCCCGTCTTTAGCGGGGGGGCCCCGGACACCGGGGAGCTGTTTTTT
>TRBD2|TRBJ2-5|NA|TRBV6-1
CASSLTSGGSETQYF
TGTGCCAGCAGCCTGACTAGCGGGGGGTCAGAGACCCAGTACTTC
>TRBD2|TRBJ2-1|NA|TRBV19
CASSIEGTNGPYNEQFF
TGTGCCAGTAGTATAGAAGGGACTAACGGCCCCTACAATGAGCAGTTCTTC
>NA|TRBJ1-2|NA|TRBV4-3
CASSQEETNYGYTF
TGCGCCAGCAGCCAAGAAGAGACTAACTATGGCTACACCTTC
>NA|TRBJ1-1|NA|TRBV9
CASSVDHTGNTEAFF
TGTGCCAGCAGCGTAGATCATACGGGAAACACTGAAGCTTTCTTT
>NA|TRBJ2-7|once|TRBV28
CASSPPHRAVHEQYF
TGTGCCAGCAGCCCCCCCCACAGGGCCGTACACGAGCAGTACTTC
>TRBD1|TRBJ1-4|NA|TRBV9
CASSGTGQPGKLFF
TGTGCCAGCAGCGGGACAGGGCAACCGGGAAAACTGTTTTTT
>NA|TRBJ2-1|NA|TRBV10-1
CASSDGGGYNEQFF
TGCGCCAGCAGTGACGGCGGTGGCTACAATGAGCAGTTCTTC
>NA|TRBJ1-1|NA|TRBV9
CASSVDGGLNTEAFF
TGTGCCAGCAGCGTAGATGGGGGGTTGAACACTGAAGCTTTCTTT
>TRBD2|TRBJ2-7|NA|TRBV18
CASSPPRGSGSGEQYF
TGTGCCAGCTCTCCTCCTAGGGGTAGCGGGTCCGGCGAGCAGTACTTC
>TRBD2|TRBJ2-3|NA|TRBV5-1
CASSLVAGGADTQYF
TGCGCCAGCAGCTTGGTAGCGGGAGGGGCAGATACGCAGTATTTT
>TRBD1|TRBJ1-2|NA|TRBV20-1
CSAIRQGSYTF
TGCAGTGCTATTCGACAGGGGAGCTACACCTTC
>NA|TRBJ2-3|NA|TRBV7-6
CASSPSGGTDTQYF
TGTGCCAGCAGCCCATCTGGGGGGACAGATACGCAGTATTTT
>NA|TRBJ2-7|NA|TRBV4-1
CASSQDHPGGSYEQYF
TGCGCCAGCAGCCAAGATCACCCCGGGGGCTCCTACGAGCAGTACTTC
>NA|TRBJ1-1|NA|TRBV6-6
CASSYPDTEAFF
TGTGCCAGCAGTTACCCCGACACTGAAGCTTTCTTT
>TRBD2|TRBJ2-7|NA|TRBV4-1
CASSHYGTSRSSYEQYF
TGCGCCAGCAGCCATTACGGGACTAGCAGGAGCTCCTACGAGCAGTACTTC
>NA|TRBJ2-2|NA|TRBV7-2
CASSLWAGKKQGTGELFF
TGTGCCAGCAGCTTATGGGCAGGGAAAAAGCAGGGGACCGGGGAGCTGTTTTTT
>TRBD1|TRBJ2-3|NA|TRBV7-2
CASTNTKGQGRTDTQYF
TGTGCCAGCACCAACACCAAGGGACAGGGGCGCACAGATACGCAGTATTTT
>TRBD2|TRBJ2-1|NA|TRBV6-1
CASSGSSGMSGNEQFF
TGTGCCAGCAGTGGTTCTAGCGGGATGTCAGGGAATGAGCAGTTCTTC
>NA|TRBJ1-1|NA|TRBV21-1
CAIRGMQGRAFF
TGTGCCATCCGGGGAATGCAGGGGAGAGCTTTCTTT
>NA|TRBJ2-2|NA|TRBV9
CASSPWGHLNTGELFF
TGTGCCAGCAGTCCTTGGGGACACCTCAACACCGGGGAGCTGTTTTTT
>TRBD1|TRBJ2-7|NA|TRBV27
CASSPGQEVYEQYF
TGTGCCAGCAGCCCAGGACAGGAGGTCTACGAGCAGTACTTC
>TRBD1|TRBJ2-7|NA|TRBV5-5
CASSLAAGTGANEQYF
TGTGCCAGCAGCCTAGCCGCAGGGACAGGGGCCAACGAGCAGTACTTC
>TRBD1|TRBJ1-1|NA|TRBV7-9
CASSAGTVAFNTEAFF
TGTGCCAGCAGCGCGGGGACAGTTGCCTTTAACACTGAAGCTTTCTTT
>NA|TRBJ2-7|NA|TRBV5-1
CASSLDPGEQYF
TGCGCCAGCAGCTTAGACCCCGGGGAGCAGTACTTC
>TRBD1|TRBJ1-1|few|TRBV7-9
CASSSRTGYAEAFF
TGTGCCAGCAGCTCTCGGACAGGGTACGCTGAAGCTTTCTTT
>TRBD2|TRBJ2-3|NA|TRBV4-2
CASSQDWSGGPDTQYF
TGTGCCAGCAGCCAAGATTGGAGCGGGGGGCCAGATACGCAGTATTTT
>TRBD1|TRBJ2-7|once|TRBV27
CASSNRQGQYF
TGTGCCAGCAGTAACCGACAGGGGCAGTACTTC
>TRBD1|TRBJ1-4|NA|TRBV5-5
CASSSQLLYRDREEKLFF
TGTGCCAGCAGCTCGCAGCTACTTTACCGGGACAGGGAAGAAAAACTGTTTTTT
>NA|TRBJ2-3|NA|TRBV7-9
CASSRRDSSTDTQYF
TGTGCCAGCAGCCGTAGGGACTCTAGCACAGATACGCAGTATTTT
>NA|TRBJ1-6|NA|TRBV7-9
CSSSYWTDNSPLHF
TGTTCCAGCAGCTATTGGACAGATAATTCACCCCTCCACTTT
>NA|TRBJ2-3|NA|TRBV21-1
CASSSPGTSGATPSTDTQYF
TGTGCCAGCAGCTCACCCGGGACTAGCGGGGCAACCCCTAGCACAGATACGCAGTATTTT